This entry features one TCR beta chain sequence. Its antigen is still unknown. This sample is part of a study of post-analysis software for immune sequencing data. On the study more broadly: Progressive-relapsing, secondary progressive and relapsing-remitting multiple sclerosis were among the disease courses included. Regarding the study as a whole: Multiple sclerosis patients had significantly lower normalized Chao1 diversity than controls. The study found TRBV5-6, TRBV5-1 and TRBV20-1 among roughly 5 TRBV segments more frequent in patients than controls.

The germline gives CDR1 SQVTM, CDR2 ANQGSEA. This CDR3 spans 14 amino acids. The V gene lost 0 bases and the J gene lost 0 bases, with 6 bases spanning the gap. The TCR beta cDNA libraries contained unique molecular identifiers. There were about 0.95 to 11 million T cells, and about 500,000 cDNA molecules came from them. MiXCR, applied by TCRdb to the PCR reads, yields one record per CDR3 protein. The data show some 690,000 distinct CDR3 sequences, 25% to 30% seen once. The sequenced sample was blood. The TCR sequence derives from a girl aged 10 to 17 with multiple sclerosis. The chain recombines TRBV29-1 with TRBJ1-3; D gene ambiguous. For the CDR3, the DNA is TGCAGCGTTGAAGAGTGGGGCTCTGGAAACACCATATATTTT. It specifies CSVEEWGSGNTIYF. Using reference TRBV29-1 and TRBJ1-3 for the parts outside the CDR3, the full variable domain is SAVISQKPSRDICQRGTSLTIQCQVDSQVTMMFWYRQQPGQSLTLIATANQGSEATYESGFVIDKFPISRPNLTFSTLTVSNMSPEDSSIYLCSVEEWGSGNTIYFGEGSWLTVV.